This T cell receptor beta chain is from a study of cytomegalovirus exposure and HLA in healthy donors. At the level of the study: Inside one of the first data releases sat about 85 million unique TCRs taken from HLA-typed donors. Study-wide results and caveats: It was only CMV serostatus that was available as immune exposure information. The likely explanation for a cluster of highly shared sequence variants was sequencing artifact.

CDR1 and CDR2 (germline): SGHRS, YFSETQ. V lost 6 bases and J 6 bases, leaving 13 bases between the germline ends. CDR3 length equals 13 residues. Details on this clone: Its antigen is not identified.

13 Jbeta primers and 60 Vbeta primers were used for the PCR. This table comes from immunoSEQ multiplex PCR, and its TCRdb copy is limited to in-frame clones, with some not included. The sample holds 60,000 to 70,000 clones. This sequence joins TRBV5-1 and TRBJ2-1; D ambiguous. Sequencing input: PBMCs. This TCR was recovered from a boy aged 5-17 years in good health and CMV-seronegative. The CDR3 protein is CASNRISSNEQFF. The CDR3 nucleotides are TGCGCCAGCAACCGGATTAGCAGCAATGAGCAGTTCTTC.